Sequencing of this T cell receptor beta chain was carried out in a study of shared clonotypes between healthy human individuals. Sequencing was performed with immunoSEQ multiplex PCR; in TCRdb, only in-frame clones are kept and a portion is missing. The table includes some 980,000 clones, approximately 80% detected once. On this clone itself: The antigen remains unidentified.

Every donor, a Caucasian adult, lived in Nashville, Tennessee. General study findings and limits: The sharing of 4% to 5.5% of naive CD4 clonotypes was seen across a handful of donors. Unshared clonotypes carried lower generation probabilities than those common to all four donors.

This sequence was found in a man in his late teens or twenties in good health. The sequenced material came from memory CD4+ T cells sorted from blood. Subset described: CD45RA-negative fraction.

The DNA for the CDR3 is TGTGCCAGCAGCTTGCTTAGCGGGGGCCAGGATACGCAGTATTTT. Amino acid sequence: CASSLLSGGQDTQYF. The V and J genes are TRBV5-6 and TRBJ2-3; 9 bases are a match to TRBD2. The CDR3 consists of 15 residues. The ends lost 1 base at V and 6 bases at J; junction bases unmatched: 6. The V gene's germline CDR1 is SGHDT and CDR2 YYEEEE.